The 26 T cell receptor beta chains in this list originate from one sample, sequenced in a study of T cell responses to AZD1222 COVID-19 vaccine. Generated by immunoSEQ multiplex PCR, the TCRdb table keeps only in-frame clones and is missing some. The sample lists about 130,000 clones; 70% to 90% were seen once. The sample in question was peripheral blood, obtained on day 0 of AZD1222 vaccination. These receptors all come from an adult in good health.

The chain joins TRBV4-3 to TRBJ1-1; tentative D call: TRBD1 (6 bases). V dropped 0 bases and J dropped 6 bases, with 11 bases sitting between them. The CDR3 loop spans 14 amino acids. From germline, CDR1 is LGHNA and CDR2 YSLEER. The CDR3: CASSQDTGGPEAFF. The CDR3 nucleotides are TGCGCCAGCAGCCAAGATACGGGGGGCCCTGAAGCTTTCTTT.

The chain has TRBV7-9 and TRBJ1-6, with D possibly being TRBD1 (6 bases). V lost 1 base to trimming and J lost 7 bases, with 8 bases between them. The CDR3 is 14 amino acids. CDR1 is SEHNR and CDR2 is FQNEAQ in the germline V gene (reference sequence). CDR3 DNA sequence: TGTGCCAGCAGCTTAGAGGGGGGAAATTCACCCCTCCACTTT. Translated: CASSLEGGNSPLHF.

The chain couples TRBV5-1 to TRBJ2-7; TRBD2 agrees at 10 bases. With V trimmed by 4 bases and J by 4 bases, 20 bases remained unmatched. CDR1 is SGHRS and CDR2 is YFSETQ in the germline V gene. This CDR3 contains 19 residues. The CDR3 sequence: CASSGRQRGTGLATYEQYF. The CDR3 region has the DNA TGCGCCAGCAGCGGTAGACAGAGGGGGACGGGACTAGCGACTTACGAGCAGTACTTC.

The chain carries TRBV6-5 and TRBJ1-1; TRBD1 is a possible D gene (6 bases). The CDR3 has 15 residues. Germline CDR1 reads MNHEY; CDR2 reads SVGAGI. With 0 bases removed from V and 2 bases from J, the gap between germline ends came to 10 bases. The CDR3 loop reads CASSYSLDRNTEAFF. The CDR3 DNA follows: TGTGCCAGCAGTTACTCCCTGGACAGAAACACTGAAGCTTTCTTT.

The chain is built from TRBV30 and TRBJ2-5, with D perhaps TRBD2 (7 bases). Looked up from germline, CDR1 is GTSNPN and CDR2 is SVGIG (reference sequence). Between the trimmed V and J ends, which lost 3 bases and 4 bases, there was a span of 15 bases. CDR3 size: 14 residues. The CDR3 loop reads CAWRGAGTTETQYF. The CDR3 coding sequence is TGTGCCTGGAGGGGGGCGGGGACTACAGAGACCCAGTACTTC. Filled out from reference TRBV30 and TRBJ2-5, the complete variable domain reads SQTIHQWPATLVQPVGSPLSLECTVEGTSNPNLYWYRQAAGRGLQLLFYSVGIGQISSEVPQNLSASRPQDRQFILSSKKLLLSDSGFYLCAWRGAGTTETQYFGPGTRLLVL.

The chain links TRBV6-5 to TRBJ1-1; TRBD1 agrees at 7 bases. This CDR3 is built from 15 residues. V lost 10 bases, J lost 5 bases, and 16 bases stayed unmatched. Per the germline V gene, CDR1 is MNHEY and CDR2 is SVGAGI. Here the CDR3 DNA reads TGTGCCATCCAACTATTCGGACAGGTGGGGACTGAAGCTTTCTTT. It specifies CAIQLFGQVGTEAFF.

Of note for this clone: Other DNA sequences from this sample encode an identical CDR3 as well. V usage is TRBV11-2 and J usage is TRBJ2-5, with 7 positions matching TRBD2. The V gene's germline CDR1 is SGHAT and CDR2 FQNNGV. The CDR3 runs 13 residues. With V trimmed by 3 bases and J by 3 bases, 1 base remained unmatched. DNA for the CDR3: TGTGCCAGCAGCTTCGCGGGGGAAGAGACCCAGTACTTC. Translation gives CASSFAGEETQYF.

V and J are TRBV4-1 and TRBJ2-3; the match to TRBD1 covers 10 bases. This CDR3 contains 15 residues. J lost 7 bases, V lost 6 bases, and 10 bases had no gene match. The germline V gene has CDR1 MGHRA and CDR2 YSYEKL. The CDR3 coding sequence is TGCGCCAGCAGTACATCGGGGACAGGGGAGCATACGCAGTATTTT. Protein product: CASSTSGTGEHTQYF.

The chain has TRBV5-6 and TRBJ2-1; 7 bases fit TRBD2. CDR3 size: 14 residues. Germline CDR1 is SGHDT and CDR2 is YYEEEE. Trimming took 4 bases from V and 5 from J; bases not matched to a gene: 6. CDR3 coding DNA: TGTGCCAGCAGCATAGGGGACTACGACAATGAGCAGTTCTTC. This codes for CASSIGDYDNEQFF.

This sequence joins TRBV7-9 and TRBJ1-3, with 7 bases matching TRBD1. There are 16 residues in the CDR3. The ends lost 5 bases at V and 4 bases at J; junction bases unmatched: 11. Germline V CDR1 and CDR2: SEHNR, FQNEAQ (reference sequence). This chain's CDR3 is CASSVLKQGQGNTIYF. CDR3 DNA: TGTGCCAGCAGCGTCCTTAAACAGGGGCAAGGAAACACCATATATTTT.

The chain joins TRBV2 to TRBJ2-1, with 9 bases aligning to TRBD1. Germline V gene sequence: CDR1 SNHLY, CDR2 FYNNEI. The CDR3 has 14 residues. After removal of 4 bases from V and 15 bases from J, the junction contained 13 bases not matched to a gene. Written as DNA, the CDR3 is TGTGCCAGCAGTGGGGGGGGACAGGGCTTTTTCATGTTCTTC. Protein sequence: CASSGGGQGFFMFF.

The chain uses TRBV18 and TRBJ2-2; D not certain. V was clipped by 1 base and J by 5 bases, with 8 bases between them. CDR1 KGHSH and CDR2 LQKENI come from the germline V gene. This CDR3 has 14 residues. CDR3 amino acids: CASSPLDGTGELFF. The CDR3 DNA is TGTGCCAGCTCACCACTTGATGGGACCGGGGAGCTGTTTTTT.

The chain is built from TRBV3-1 (or the pseudogene TRBV3-2) and TRBJ1-1; D not resolved. Per germline, CDR1 LGHDT and CDR2 YNNKEL (reference sequence). The CDR3 loop spans 13 amino acids. V dropped 0 bases and J dropped 0 bases, with 2 bases sitting between them. The DNA of the CDR3 is TGTGCCAGCAGCCAAGACATGAACACTGAAGCTTTCTTT. Translated: CASSQDMNTEAFF.

V and J are TRBV7-8 and TRBJ1-2, with D unclear. The ends were cut back, 1 base at V and 5 bases at J, with 5 bases in the middle. The CDR3 covers 12 residues. Germline CDR1 is SGHVS and CDR2 is FQNEAQ. CDR3 region: CASSLDMYGYTF. The CDR3 DNA reads TGTGCCAGCAGCTTAGACATGTATGGCTACACCTTC.

The chain employs TRBV9 and TRBJ1-5, with D perhaps TRBD1 (6 bases). Germline lookup yields CDR1 SGDLS and CDR2 YYNGEE. The CDR3 runs to 14 residues. With 4 bases removed from V and 4 bases from J, the gap between germline ends came to 12 bases. CDR3 region: CASSPGQINQPQHF. CDR3 nucleotides: TGTGCCAGCAGCCCTGGACAGATTAATCAGCCCCAGCATTTT.

This clone appeared a few times. This rearrangement joins TRBV7-7 to TRBJ1-1; 10 bases line up with TRBD1. The CDR3 has 18 amino acids. J was trimmed by 4 bases and V by 5 bases; bases with no gene match: 16. Germline V gene lookup returns CDR1 SSHAT and CDR2 FNYEAQ (reference sequence). CDR3 bases: TGTGCCAGCAGCGTAAGACAGGGGGCGACCCCTGTCACCACTGAAGCTTTCTTT. Its protein product is CASSVRQGATPVTTEAFF.

CDR3 residues: CASSLDALTNGYTF. The CDR3 DNA is TGTGCCAGCAGCTTGGATGCGCTAACAAATGGCTACACCTTC. The gene calls are TRBV5-4 and TRBJ1-2; D is uncertain. The CDR3 is made up of 14 amino acids. V shed 0 bases and J shed 6 bases, with 12 bases lying between them. The germline V gene encodes CDR1 SGHNT and CDR2 YYREEE (reference sequence).

The chain recombines TRBV18 with TRBJ1-6; maybe TRBD1 (6 bases). V was clipped by 2 bases and J by 14 bases, with 19 bases between them. Germline loops: CDR1 KGHSH, CDR2 LQKENI. The CDR3 has 15 amino acids. CDR3 residues: CASSPTRGIIQSLHF. Written as DNA, the CDR3 is TGTGCCAGCTCACCAACCAGGGGAATAATTCAATCCCTCCACTTT.

The rearrangement uses TRBV15 and TRBJ2-7, with TRBD1 matching 9 bases. There are 16 residues in the CDR3. Germline CDR1 reads LNHNV; CDR2 reads YYDKDF (reference sequence). Trimming cost V 1 base and J 3 bases; bases outside gene matches: 7. As DNA, the CDR3 is TGTGCCACCAGCAGAGTTCGGACAGGGGCTTTCTACGAGCAGTACTTC. Translating gives CATSRVRTGAFYEQYF.

This chain connects TRBV12-3 or TRBV12-4 to TRBJ2-7; D not certain. V shed 6 bases and J shed 4 bases, with 13 bases lying between them. The CDR3 has 13 residues. The CDR3 reads CASSKSDQYEQYF. The CDR3 DNA sequence: TGTGCCAGCAGCAAATCGGACCAATACGAGCAGTACTTC.

This clone was observed a handful of times. The chain uses TRBV5-8 and TRBJ2-4; TRBD2 agrees at 7 bases. With 4 bases clipped from V and 0 bases from J, the junction kept 7 bases outside the gene matches. This CDR3 is built from 16 residues. Per germline, CDR1 SGHTS and CDR2 YDEGEE. In DNA, the CDR3 is TGTGCCAGCAGCAACGTCTGGGGGGGAGCCAAAAACATTCAGTACTTC. This translates into CASSNVWGGAKNIQYF. Based on the CDR3 plus reference TRBV5-8 and TRBJ2-4, the full variable domain is EAGVTQSPTHLIKTRGQQATLRCSPISGHTSVYWYQQALGLGLQFLLWYDEGEERNRGNFPPRFSGRQFPNYSSELNVNALELEDSALYLCASSNVWGGAKNIQYFGAGTRLSVL.

This rearrangement joins TRBV7-9 to TRBJ1-1, with unresolved D. The CDR3 extends over 13 amino acids. Trimming took 2 bases from V and 4 from J, leaving 8 bases between them. CDR1 is SEHNR and CDR2 is FQNEAQ in the germline V gene (reference sequence). CDR3 sequence reads: CASSLRDGTEAFF. CDR3 sequence (DNA): TGTGCCAGCAGCTTACGTGATGGCACTGAAGCTTTCTTT.

The chain has TRBV2 and TRBJ1-6, with no clear D. The CDR3 has 14 amino acids. Germline loops: CDR1 SNHLY, CDR2 FYNNEI. With 4 bases removed from V and 7 bases from J, the gap between germline ends came to 11 bases. The CDR3 loop reads CASSVGQRNSPLHF. In nucleotides, the CDR3 is TGTGCCAGCAGTGTCGGGCAGCGAAATTCACCCCTCCACTTT. Drawing the rest from reference TRBV2 and TRBJ1-6, the complete variable domain is EPEVTQTPSHQVTQMGQEVILRCVPISNHLYFYWYRQILGQKVEFLVSFYNNEISEKSEIFDDQFSVERPDGSNFTLKIRSTKLEDSAMYFCASSVGQRNSPLHFGNGTRLTVT.

The gene calls are TRBV3-1 (or the pseudogene TRBV3-2) and TRBJ1-6, with 8 bases matching TRBD1. V was clipped by 4 bases and J by 7 bases; unmatched bases: 9. This CDR3 spans 16 amino acids. Per germline, CDR1 LGHDT and CDR2 YNNKEL (reference sequence). The DNA of the CDR3 is TGTGCCAGCAGCCCTAACCGGACAGGGCCCAATTCACCCCTCCACTTT. Protein: CASSPNRTGPNSPLHF.

The chain joins TRBV19 to TRBJ2-7; D not certain. CDR1 is LNHDA, CDR2 SQIVND, per germline (reference sequence). Trimming pared 3 bases from V and 4 bases from J, leaving 13 bases between. This CDR3 spans 14 amino acids. Written as DNA, the CDR3 is TGTGCCAGTAGTATCGGGCCCCACGGGTACGAGCAGTACTTC. It yields the protein CASSIGPHGYEQYF.

The chain employs TRBV21-1 and TRBJ1-6. TRBV21-1 is a pseudogene segment. The CDR3 loop spans 14 amino acids. The CDR3 protein is CASRAGGWDSPLHF. In DNA, the CDR3 is TGTGCCAGCAGGGCCGGCGGTTGGGATTCACCCCTCCACTTT.